A single sample gave rise to the 2 T cell receptor beta chains below, sequenced in a study of blood T cell repertoires in COVID-19. Assay: immunoSEQ multiplex PCR; the TCRdb copy retains only in-frame clones and omits some. The sample holds about 220,000 clones, about four fifths seen once. The sample comprised PBMCs or T cells enriched from blood (not recorded which). These receptors originate from a middle-aged woman who had been exposed to COVID-19.

This clone was seen only once. The gene calls are TRBV12-3 or TRBV12-4 and TRBJ2-3, with a tentative D call TRBD2 (5 bases). V dropped 3 bases and J dropped 4 bases, with 8 bases sitting between them. This CDR3 is 13 amino acids long. The CDR3 spells CASSFRGSDTQYF. The CDR3 DNA sequence: TGTGCCAGCAGTTTCCGGGGATCAGATACGCAGTATTTT.

The chain is built from TRBV5-6 and TRBJ2-6, with 9 bases that match TRBD1. Germline assignment: CDR1 SGHDT and CDR2 YYEEEE. The CDR3 totals 17 residues. Trimming at V came to 0 bases and at J to 2 bases, leaving 3 bases not matched to a gene. DNA for the CDR3: TGTGCCAGCAGCTTGGATACAGGGGGCGCTGGGGCCAACGTCCTGACTTTC. As protein: CASSLDTGGAGANVLTF.